This T cell receptor beta chain is drawn from a study of T cells after yellow fever vaccination. Study-level information: Fractions low in cell number were prepared with SMART-Seq v4 Ultra Low Input. Broader study findings: The CD4 compartment and the CD8 compartment contained a small share of clonotypes in common. Highly abundant clonotypes carried over from the bulk population could end up in FACS-sorted repertoires as contaminants.

This clonotype was counted between two and nine times. Antigen unknown. The CDR3 is made up of 13 amino acids. V shed 0 bases and J shed 0 bases, with 6 bases lying between them. Germline V gives CDR1 GTSNPN, CDR2 SVGIG (reference sequence). As TCR cDNA was made by 5'RACE template switching, a universal primer site and UMIs were added. MiXCR was run by TCRdb on the 5' RACE reads, yielding one entry per CDR3 protein. The sample has approximately 150,000 distinct CDR3 sequences; approximately 6.2% are singletons. The clonotype was recovered from a man aged 18 to 30 who received the YFV17D yellow fever vaccine. This chain joins TRBV30 and TRBJ2-7, with D maybe TRBD1 (5 bases). The specimen comprised CD4+ T cells sorted from PBMCs, sampled on the day of the first yellow fever vaccination. The CDR3 DNA is TGTGCCTGGAGTGTAGGGGACTCCTACGAGCAGTACTTC. This gives the protein CAWSVGDSYEQYF.